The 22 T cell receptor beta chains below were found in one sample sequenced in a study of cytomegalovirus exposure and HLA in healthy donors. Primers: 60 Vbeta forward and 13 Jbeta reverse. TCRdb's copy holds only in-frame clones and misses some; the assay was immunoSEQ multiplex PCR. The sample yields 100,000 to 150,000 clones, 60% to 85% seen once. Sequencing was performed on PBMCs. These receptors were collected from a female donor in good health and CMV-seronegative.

The CDR3 DNA reads TGTGCCACCAGCAGCCGTAATCAGGGTTACGAGCAGTACTTC. Protein sequence: CATSSRNQGYEQYF. The genes are TRBV15 and TRBJ2-7; D possibly corresponds to TRBD1 (5 bases). Germline CDR1 is LNHNV and CDR2 is YYDKDF (reference sequence). The CDR3 extends over 14 amino acids. The V gene lost 3 bases and the J gene lost 4 bases, with 13 bases spanning the gap.

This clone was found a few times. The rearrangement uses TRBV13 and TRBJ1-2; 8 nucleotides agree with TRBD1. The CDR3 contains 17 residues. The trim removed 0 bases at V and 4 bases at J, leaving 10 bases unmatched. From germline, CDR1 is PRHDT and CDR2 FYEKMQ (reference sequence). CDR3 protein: CASSLGQGTGGSYGYTF. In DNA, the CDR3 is TGTGCCAGCAGCTTAGGCCAAGGGACAGGCGGCAGCTATGGCTACACCTTC.

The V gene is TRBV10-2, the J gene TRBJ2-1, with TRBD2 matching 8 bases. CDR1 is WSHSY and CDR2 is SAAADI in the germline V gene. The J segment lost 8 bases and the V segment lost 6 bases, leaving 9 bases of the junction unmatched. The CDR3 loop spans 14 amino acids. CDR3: CASRRSGSSDEQFF. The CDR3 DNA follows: TGCGCCAGCAGGCGGAGCGGGAGTTCGGATGAGCAGTTCTTC.

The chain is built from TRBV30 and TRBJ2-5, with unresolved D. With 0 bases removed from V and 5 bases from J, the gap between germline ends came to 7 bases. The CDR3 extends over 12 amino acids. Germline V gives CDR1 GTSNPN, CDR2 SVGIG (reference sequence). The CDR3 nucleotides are TGTGCCTGGAGTGTTGATCAGGAGACCCAGTACTTC. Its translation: CAWSVDQETQYF. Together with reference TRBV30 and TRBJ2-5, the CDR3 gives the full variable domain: SQTIHQWPATLVQPVGSPLSLECTVEGTSNPNLYWYRQAAGRGLQLLFYSVGIGQISSEVPQNLSASRPQDRQFILSSKKLLLSDSGFYLCAWSVDQETQYFGPGTRLLVL.

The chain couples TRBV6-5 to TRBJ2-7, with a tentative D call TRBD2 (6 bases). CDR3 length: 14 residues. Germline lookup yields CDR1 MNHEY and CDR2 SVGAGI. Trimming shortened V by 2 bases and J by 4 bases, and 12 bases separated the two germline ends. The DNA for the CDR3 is TGTGCCAGCAGTTACGGAGGGGCTCGGTACGAGCAGTACTTC. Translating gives CASSYGGARYEQYF.

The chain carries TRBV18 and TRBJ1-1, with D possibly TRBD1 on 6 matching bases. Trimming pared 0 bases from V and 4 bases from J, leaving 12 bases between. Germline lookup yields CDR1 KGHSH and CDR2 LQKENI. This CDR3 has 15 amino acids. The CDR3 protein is CASSPPGTRSTEAFF. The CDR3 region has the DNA TGTGCCAGCTCACCACCCGGGACACGGAGCACTGAAGCTTTCTTT.

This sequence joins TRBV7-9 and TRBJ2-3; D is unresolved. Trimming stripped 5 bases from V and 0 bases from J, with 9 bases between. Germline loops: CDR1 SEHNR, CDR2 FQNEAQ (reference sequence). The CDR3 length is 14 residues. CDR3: CASSPPRSTDTQYF. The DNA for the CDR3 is TGTGCCAGCAGCCCGCCGCGTAGCACAGATACGCAGTATTTT.

In DNA form, the CDR3 reads TGTGCCAGCAGCAAAGCTCCAGATCCAGTGGAGAAGACCCAGTACTTC. Residues: CASSKAPDPVEKTQYF. The chain has TRBV21-1 and TRBJ2-5; the table's TRBD2 call for D was not verified on the DNA. TRBV21-1 is deemed a pseudogene. CDR3 length equals 16 residues.

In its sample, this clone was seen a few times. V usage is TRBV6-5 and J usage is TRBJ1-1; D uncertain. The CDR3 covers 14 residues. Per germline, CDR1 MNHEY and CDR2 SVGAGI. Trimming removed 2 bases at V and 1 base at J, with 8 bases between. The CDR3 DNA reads TGTGCCAGCAGTTACCTCGGGAGGAACACTGAAGCTTTCTTT. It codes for CASSYLGRNTEAFF.

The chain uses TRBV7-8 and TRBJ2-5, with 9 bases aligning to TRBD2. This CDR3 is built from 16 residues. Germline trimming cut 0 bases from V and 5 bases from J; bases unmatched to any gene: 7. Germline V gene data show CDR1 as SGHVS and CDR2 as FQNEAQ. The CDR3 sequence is CASSLALSGRLETQYF. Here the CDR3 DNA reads TGTGCCAGCAGCTTAGCGCTCAGCGGGAGGTTGGAGACCCAGTACTTC.

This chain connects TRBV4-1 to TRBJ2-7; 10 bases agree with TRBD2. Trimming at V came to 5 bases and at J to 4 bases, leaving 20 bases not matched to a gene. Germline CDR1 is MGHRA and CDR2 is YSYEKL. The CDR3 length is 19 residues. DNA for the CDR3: TGCGCCAGCAGCTTGGTGTCCGGACTAGCGGAATATATCAATTACGAGCAGTACTTC. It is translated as CASSLVSGLAEYINYEQYF.

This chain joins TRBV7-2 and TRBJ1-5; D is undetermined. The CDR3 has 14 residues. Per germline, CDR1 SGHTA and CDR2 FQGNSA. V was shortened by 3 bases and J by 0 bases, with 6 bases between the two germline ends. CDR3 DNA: TGTGCCAGCAGCTTCAGTTATAGCAATCAGCCCCAGCATTTT. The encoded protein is CASSFSYSNQPQHF.

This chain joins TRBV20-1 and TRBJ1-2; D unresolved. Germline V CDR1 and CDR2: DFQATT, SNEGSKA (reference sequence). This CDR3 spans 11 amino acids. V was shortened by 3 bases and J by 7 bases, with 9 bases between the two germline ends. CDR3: CSARPRFGYTF. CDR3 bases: TGCAGTGCTAGGCCGAGGTTTGGCTACACCTTC.

This CDR3 is CASSSSTDTQYF. DNA of the CDR3: TGTGCCAGCAGCTCTAGCACAGATACGCAGTATTTT. V usage is TRBV5-6 and J usage is TRBJ2-3; D unresolved. CDR3 length: 12 amino acids. CDR1 SGHDT and CDR2 YYEEEE come from the germline V gene. Trimming left V 3 bases short and J 0 bases short, with 2 bases between.

DNA for the CDR3: TGTGCCAGCAGCCGGGGGGGCAGGGGGGACGAGACCCAGTACTTC. Its protein product is CASSRGGRGDETQYF. This chain connects TRBV11-2 to TRBJ2-5; D is possibly TRBD2 (8 bases). The CDR3 runs to 15 residues. Trimming pared 5 bases from V and 5 bases from J, leaving 18 bases between. Germline lookup yields CDR1 SGHAT and CDR2 FQNNGV. Variable domain in full (rest from reference TRBV11-2 and TRBJ2-5): EAGVAQSPRYKIIEKRQSVAFWCNPISGHATLYWYQQILGQGPKLLIQFQNNGVVDDSQLPKDRFSAERLKGVDSTLKIQPAKLEDSAVYLCASSRGGRGDETQYFGPGTRLLVL.

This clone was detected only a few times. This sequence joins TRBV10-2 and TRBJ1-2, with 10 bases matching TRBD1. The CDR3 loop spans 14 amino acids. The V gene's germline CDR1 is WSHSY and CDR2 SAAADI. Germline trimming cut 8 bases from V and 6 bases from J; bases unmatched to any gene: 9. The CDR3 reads CASRPPGQGHGYTF. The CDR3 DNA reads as TGCGCCAGCCGACCCCCGGGACAGGGGCATGGCTACACCTTC.

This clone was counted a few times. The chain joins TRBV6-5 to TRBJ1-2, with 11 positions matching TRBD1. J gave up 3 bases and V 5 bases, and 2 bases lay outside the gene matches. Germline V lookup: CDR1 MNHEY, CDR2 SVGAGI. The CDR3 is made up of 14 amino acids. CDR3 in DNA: TGTGCCAGCAGTCGGACAGGGGGCGACTATGGCTACACCTTC. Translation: CASSRTGGDYGYTF.

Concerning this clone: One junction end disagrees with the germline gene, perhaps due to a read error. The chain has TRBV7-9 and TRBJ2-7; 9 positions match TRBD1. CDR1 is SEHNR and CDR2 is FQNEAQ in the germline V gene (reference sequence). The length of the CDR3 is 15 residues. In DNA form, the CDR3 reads TGTTCCAGCAGCCAAGGACAGGGGTCCCTCTACGAGCAGTACTTC. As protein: CSSSQGQGSLYEQYF.

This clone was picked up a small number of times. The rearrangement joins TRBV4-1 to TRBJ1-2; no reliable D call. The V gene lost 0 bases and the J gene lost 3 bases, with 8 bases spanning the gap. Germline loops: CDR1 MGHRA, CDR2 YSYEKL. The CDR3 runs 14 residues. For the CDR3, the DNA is TGCGCCAGCAGCCAAGAGTCAGGATACTATGGCTACACCTTC. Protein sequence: CASSQESGYYGYTF.

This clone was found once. Written as DNA, the CDR3 is TGTGCCAGCAGCCTCGGTGGGCACTACGAGCAGTACTTC. Translating it yields CASSLGGHYEQYF. The rearrangement links TRBV7-9 to TRBJ2-7; D remains unclear. The CDR3 length is 13 residues. The V gene lost 5 bases and the J gene lost 3 bases, with 11 bases spanning the gap. Germline V lookup: CDR1 SEHNR, CDR2 FQNEAQ (reference sequence). Full variable domain (rest looked up from reference TRBV7-9 and TRBJ2-7): DTGVSQNPRHKITKRGQNVTFRCDPISEHNRLYWYRQTLGQGPEFLTYFQNEAQLEKSRLLSDRFSAERPKGSFSTLEIQRTEQGDSAMYLCASSLGGHYEQYFGPGTRLTVT.

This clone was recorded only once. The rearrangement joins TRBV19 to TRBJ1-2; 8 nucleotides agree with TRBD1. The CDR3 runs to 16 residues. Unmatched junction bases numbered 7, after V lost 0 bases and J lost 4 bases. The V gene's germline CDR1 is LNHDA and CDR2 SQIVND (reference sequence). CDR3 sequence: CASSIDRGTGSYGYTF. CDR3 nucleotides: TGTGCCAGTAGTATAGATCGAGGGACAGGATCCTATGGCTACACCTTC.

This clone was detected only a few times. CDR3 in DNA: TGTGCCAGCAGCAGGGGGAGCACTGAAGCTTTCTTT. Its translation is CASSRGSTEAFF. V gene TRBV27 combines with J gene TRBJ1-1; 7 bases fit TRBD1. This CDR3 is built from 12 residues. The germline gives CDR1 MNHEY, CDR2 SMNVEV (reference sequence). The V gene end was trimmed by 6 bases and the J gene end by 4 bases; junction bases not matched to a gene: 2.